These T cell receptor beta chains were read from a single sample in a study of T-cell memory formation after mild COVID-19. In TCRdb, the 5' RACE reads were re-called with MiXCR into one record per CDR3 protein. The table records approximately 400,000 distinct CDR3 sequences, roughly 24% of them present only once. Sequenced material: PBMCs or a T cell subset sorted from them (not recorded which). Receptor source: an adult woman who had mild COVID-19 (a few samples of this study predate the infection). Cell type and time point are not known. The CDR3 runs from the conserved cysteine through the conserved F or W. The size of a clone is reported for some rows only, either as once, few or many, or as a class for expanded clones.

clone_size,v_call,cdr3_aa
once,TRBV11-2,CASSPSSTGELFF
-,TRBV5-1,CASSTEGLGETQYF
-,TRBV2,CASNPGPDWHYEQYF
-,TRBV12-3/TRBV12-4,CASSLGLAEGNEQFF
few,TRBV5-1,CASSIGDIRNNYGYTF
-,TRBV13,CASSLQGAVSYEQFF
few,TRBV5-1,CASSLLGGRETQYF
few,TRBV20-1,CSALGQGENNYGYTF
few,TRBV7-8,CASSEERDRKYYEQYF
-,TRBV11-3,CASSFGTGNYGYTF
-,TRBV2,CATRGGVNTGELFF
-,TRBV4-1,CASSQDGSPAYEQYF
few,TRBV12-3/TRBV12-4,CASSEHTGYTEAFF
-,TRBV9,CASSSGSSRPYEQYF
-,TRBV6-2/TRBV6-3,CASSPLLAEGNEQFF
few,TRBV5-1,CASRPAPTSPEETQYF
few,TRBV6-1,CASSTQGARGETQYF
few,TRBV4-2,CASSRRETGNGYTF
-,TRBV7-9,CASSSHSSGTENTEAFF
-,TRBV6-5,CASSHERGREQYF
-,TRBV12-3/TRBV12-4,CASSPGQGWDEQFF
many,TRBV29-1,CSVGHGSTDTQYF
few,TRBV4-1,CASSQEQGAIQPQHF
-,TRBV6-1,CASRTGTSMYEQYF
many,TRBV12-3/TRBV12-4,CASSSLGGTEAFF
-,TRBV15,CATSREVASSYNEQFF
few,TRBV2,CASSGGGVQFF
-,TRBV5-4,CASSLETTSIDPLHF
few,TRBV20-1,CSAALGSNNEQFF
-,TRBV27,CASSSLQGLTYEQYF
few,TRBV7-6,CASSQGTANTEAFF
-,TRBV25-1,CASRTDGGEQFF
-,TRBV4-3,CASSPSMTGEKLFF
many,TRBV5-1,CASSSGAISTDTQYF
few,TRBV7-6,CASSRVDKEAFF
many,TRBV11-2,CASSLVRNEQFF
few,TRBV12-3/TRBV12-4,CASSLVNDYGYTF
-,TRBV20-1,CSAPIYGYTF
-,TRBV6-5,CASSTWRRDGFNSPLHF
once,TRBV2,CASREETISSEQFF
few,TRBV5-1,CASSLPDGGEQFF
many,TRBV27,CASSPPGREKLFF
-,TRBV25-1,CASSGGDKHYEQYF
few,TRBV6-5,CASSYSRPSGSRNEQFF
many,TRBV29-1,CSAGTDSYEQYF
-,TRBV7-8,CASSLGGVAYEQYF
few,TRBV5-1,CASCSGIQGLGKNIQYF